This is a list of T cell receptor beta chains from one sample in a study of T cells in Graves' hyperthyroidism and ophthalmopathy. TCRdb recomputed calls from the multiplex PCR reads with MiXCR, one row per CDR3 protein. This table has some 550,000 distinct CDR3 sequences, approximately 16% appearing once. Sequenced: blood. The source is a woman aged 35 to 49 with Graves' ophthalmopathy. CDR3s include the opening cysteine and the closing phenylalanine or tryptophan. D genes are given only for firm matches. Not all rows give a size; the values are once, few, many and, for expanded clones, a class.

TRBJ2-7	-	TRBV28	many	CASSLWDESSYEQYF	TGTGCCAGCAGTTTATGGGACGAGAGCTCCTACGAGCAGTACTTC
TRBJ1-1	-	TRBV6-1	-	CAISESGANTEAFF	TGTGCCATCAGTGAGTCGGGGGCTAACACTGAAGCTTTCTTT
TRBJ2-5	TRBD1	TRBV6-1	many	CASTIMRTGGRGETQYF	TGTGCCAGCACCATCATGAGGACAGGGGGGCGAGGAGAGACCCAGTACTTC
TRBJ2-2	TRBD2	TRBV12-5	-	CASGSLRVAGGPYTGELFF	TGTGCTAGTGGTTCCCTGAGGGTAGCGGGGGGGCCCTACACCGGGGAGCTGTTTTTT
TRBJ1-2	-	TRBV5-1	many	CASSFRDYNYGYTF	TGCGCCAGCAGCTTCAGAGACTATAACTATGGCTACACCTTC
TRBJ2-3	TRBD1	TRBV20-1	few	CSARGPPPGGEDTQYF	TGCAGTGCTAGAGGCCCCCCCCCAGGGGGAGAAGATACGCAGTATTTT
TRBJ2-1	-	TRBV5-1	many	CASSEIPEGAYNEQFF	TGCGCCAGCAGTGAAATCCCAGAGGGGGCCTACAATGAGCAGTTCTTC
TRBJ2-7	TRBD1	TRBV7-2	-	CASSSFRDRAYEQYF	TGTGCCAGCAGCTCCTTCCGGGACAGGGCCTACGAGCAGTACTTC
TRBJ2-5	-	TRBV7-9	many	CASSLGPSQYF	TGTGCCAGCAGCCTGGGCCCGTCCCAGTACTTC
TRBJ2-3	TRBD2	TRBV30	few	CAWSVGGGFTDTQYF	TGTGCCTGGAGTGTGGGCGGGGGGTTTACAGATACGCAGTATTTT
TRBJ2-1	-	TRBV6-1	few	CASSYWANEQFF	TGTGCCAGCAGTTATTGGGCCAATGAGCAGTTCTTC
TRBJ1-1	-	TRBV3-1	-	CASSQDRTGRRTEAFF	TGTGCCAGCAGCCAAGATCGAACAGGTCGGCGGACTGAAGCTTTCTTT